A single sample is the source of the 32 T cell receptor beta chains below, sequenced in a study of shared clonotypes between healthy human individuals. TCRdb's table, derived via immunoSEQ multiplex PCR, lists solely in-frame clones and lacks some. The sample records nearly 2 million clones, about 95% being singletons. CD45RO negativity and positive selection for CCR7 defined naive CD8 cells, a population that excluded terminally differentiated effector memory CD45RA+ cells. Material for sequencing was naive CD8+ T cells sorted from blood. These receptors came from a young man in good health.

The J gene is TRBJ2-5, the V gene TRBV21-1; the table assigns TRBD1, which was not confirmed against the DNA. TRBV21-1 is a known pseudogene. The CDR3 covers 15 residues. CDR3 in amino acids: CASRGLYHPQETQYF. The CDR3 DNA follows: TGTGCCAGCAGGGGGCTTTACCACCCCCAAGAGACCCAGTACTTC.

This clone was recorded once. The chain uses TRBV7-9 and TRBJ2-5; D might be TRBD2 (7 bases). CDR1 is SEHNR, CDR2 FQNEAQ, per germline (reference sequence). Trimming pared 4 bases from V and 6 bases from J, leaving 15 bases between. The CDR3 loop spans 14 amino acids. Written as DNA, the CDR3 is TGTGCCAGCAGCTCGACGGGGGGCCTTAAGACCCAGTACTTC. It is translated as CASSSTGGLKTQYF.

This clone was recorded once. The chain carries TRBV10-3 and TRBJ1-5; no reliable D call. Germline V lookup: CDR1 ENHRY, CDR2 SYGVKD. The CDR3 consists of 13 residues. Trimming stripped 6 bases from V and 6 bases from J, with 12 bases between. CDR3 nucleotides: TGTGCCATCAGCCCCTCGTGGGGTCAGCCCCAGCATTTT. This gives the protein CAISPSWGQPQHF.

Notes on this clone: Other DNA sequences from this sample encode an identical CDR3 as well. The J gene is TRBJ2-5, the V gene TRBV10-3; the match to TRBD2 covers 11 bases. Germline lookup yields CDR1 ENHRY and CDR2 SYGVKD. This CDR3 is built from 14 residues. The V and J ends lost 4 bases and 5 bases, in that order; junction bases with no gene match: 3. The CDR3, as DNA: TGTGCCATCAGTGTACTAGCGGGGGATGAGACCCAGTACTTC. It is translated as CAISVLAGDETQYF.

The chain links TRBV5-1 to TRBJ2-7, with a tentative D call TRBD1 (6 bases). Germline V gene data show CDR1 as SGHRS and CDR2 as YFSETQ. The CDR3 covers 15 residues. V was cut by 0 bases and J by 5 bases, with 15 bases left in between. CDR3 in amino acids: CASSLEAQGLDEQYF. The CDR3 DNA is TGCGCCAGCAGCTTGGAAGCACAGGGCTTAGACGAGCAGTACTTC.

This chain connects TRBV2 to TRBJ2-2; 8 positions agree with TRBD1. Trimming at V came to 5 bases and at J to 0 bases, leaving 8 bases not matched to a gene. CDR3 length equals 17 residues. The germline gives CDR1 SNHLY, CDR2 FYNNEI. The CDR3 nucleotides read TGTGCCAGCAGTCCTAGTCGGACAGGGCCGAACACCGGGGAGCTGTTTTTT. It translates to CASSPSRTGPNTGELFF.

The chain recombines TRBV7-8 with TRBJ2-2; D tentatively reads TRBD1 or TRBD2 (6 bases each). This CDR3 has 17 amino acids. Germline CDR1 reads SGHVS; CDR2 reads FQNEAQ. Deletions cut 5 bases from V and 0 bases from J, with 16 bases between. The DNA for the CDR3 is TGTGCCAGCAGCGGGCGGGACACCGACGCGAACACCGGGGAGCTGTTTTTT. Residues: CASSGRDTDANTGELFF.

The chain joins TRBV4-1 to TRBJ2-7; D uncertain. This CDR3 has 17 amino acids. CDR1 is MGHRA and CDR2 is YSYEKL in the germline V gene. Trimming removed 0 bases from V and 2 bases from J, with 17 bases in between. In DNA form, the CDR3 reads TGCGCCAGCAGCCAAGATGTGGGAAGGGTCCCCGCCTACGAGCAGTACTTC. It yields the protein CASSQDVGRVPAYEQYF.

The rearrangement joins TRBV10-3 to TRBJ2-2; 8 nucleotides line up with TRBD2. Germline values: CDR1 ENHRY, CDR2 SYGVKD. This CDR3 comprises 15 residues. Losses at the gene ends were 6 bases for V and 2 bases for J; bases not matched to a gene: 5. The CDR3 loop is CAISGRAGNTGELFF. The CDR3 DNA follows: TGTGCCATCAGCGGGAGGGCGGGTAACACCGGGGAGCTGTTTTTT.

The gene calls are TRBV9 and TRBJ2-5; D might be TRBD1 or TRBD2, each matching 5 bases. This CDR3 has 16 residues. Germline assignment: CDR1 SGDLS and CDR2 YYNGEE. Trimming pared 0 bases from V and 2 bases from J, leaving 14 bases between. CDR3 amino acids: CASSVGDAVLQETQYF. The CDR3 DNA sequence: TGTGCCAGCAGCGTAGGGGACGCAGTCCTTCAAGAGACCCAGTACTTC.

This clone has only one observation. CDR3 sequence: CASSQDPPGQRYNSPLHF. The CDR3 bases are TGCGCCAGCAGCCAAGACCCACCGGGACAGCGCTATAATTCACCCCTCCACTTT. J is TRBJ1-6 and V is TRBV4-1; 7 nucleotides line up with TRBD1. The V gene end was trimmed by 0 bases and the J gene end by 3 bases; junction bases not matched to a gene: 8. CDR1 and CDR2 (germline): MGHRA, YSYEKL. There are 18 residues in the CDR3.

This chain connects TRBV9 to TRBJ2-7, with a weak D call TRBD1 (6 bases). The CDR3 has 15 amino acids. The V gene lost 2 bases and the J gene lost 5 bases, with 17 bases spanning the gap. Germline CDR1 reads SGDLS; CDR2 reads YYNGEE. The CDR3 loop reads CASSVTGSFRDEQYF. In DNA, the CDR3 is TGTGCCAGCAGCGTCACAGGGTCCTTTCGGGACGAGCAGTACTTC.

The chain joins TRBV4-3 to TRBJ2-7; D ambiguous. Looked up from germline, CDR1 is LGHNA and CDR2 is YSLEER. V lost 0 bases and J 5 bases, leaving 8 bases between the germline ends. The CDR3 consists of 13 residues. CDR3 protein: CASSQDGVHEQYF. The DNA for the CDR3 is TGCGCCAGCAGCCAAGATGGAGTCCACGAGCAGTACTTC.

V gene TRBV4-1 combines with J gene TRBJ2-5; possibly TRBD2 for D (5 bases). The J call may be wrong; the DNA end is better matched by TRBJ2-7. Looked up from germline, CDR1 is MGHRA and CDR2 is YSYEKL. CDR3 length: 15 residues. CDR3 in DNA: TGCGCCAGCAGCCAAGACGAGGGCAGCCTCTACGAGCAGTACTTC. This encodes CASSQDEGSLYEQYF.

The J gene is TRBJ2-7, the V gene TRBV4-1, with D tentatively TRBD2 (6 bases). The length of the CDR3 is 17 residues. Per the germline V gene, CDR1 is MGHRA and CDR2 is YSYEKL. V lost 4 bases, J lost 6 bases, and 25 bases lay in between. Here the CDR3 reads CASSLIGGGGMRGEQYF. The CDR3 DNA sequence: TGCGCCAGCAGCCTTATTGGGGGTGGCGGGATGAGGGGCGAGCAGTACTTC.

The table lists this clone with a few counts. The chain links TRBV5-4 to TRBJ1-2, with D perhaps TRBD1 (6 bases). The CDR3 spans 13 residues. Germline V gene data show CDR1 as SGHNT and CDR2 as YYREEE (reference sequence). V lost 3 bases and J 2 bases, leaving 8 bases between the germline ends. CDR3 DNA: TGTGCCAGCAGCTGGACAGTAAACTATGGCTACACCTTC. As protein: CASSWTVNYGYTF.

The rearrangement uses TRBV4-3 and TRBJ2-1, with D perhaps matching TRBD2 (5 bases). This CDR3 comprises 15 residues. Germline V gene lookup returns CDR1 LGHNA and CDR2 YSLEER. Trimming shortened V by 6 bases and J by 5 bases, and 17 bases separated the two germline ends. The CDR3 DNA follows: TGCGCCAGCAGAGCTAGCTTCCCCGGTAACAATGAGCAGTTCTTC. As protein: CASRASFPGNNEQFF.

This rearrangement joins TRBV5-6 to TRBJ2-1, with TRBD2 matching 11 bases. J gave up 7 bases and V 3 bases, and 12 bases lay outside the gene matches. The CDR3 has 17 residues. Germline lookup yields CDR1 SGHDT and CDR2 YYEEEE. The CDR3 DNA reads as TGTGCCAGCAGCTCCCCCCTACTAGCGGGAGATGAAAATGAGCAGTTCTTC. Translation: CASSSPLLAGDENEQFF.

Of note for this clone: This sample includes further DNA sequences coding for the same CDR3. The CDR3 protein is CASSSGTSGYNEQFF. CDR3 nucleotides: TGTGCCAGCAGCTCAGGGACTAGCGGGTACAATGAGCAGTTCTTC. This rearrangement joins TRBV13 to TRBJ2-1; 12 nucleotides agree with TRBD2. CDR3 length equals 15 residues. V gave up 4 bases and J gave up 4 bases; unmatched junction bases: 2. Germline CDR1 and CDR2: PRHDT and FYEKMQ (reference sequence).

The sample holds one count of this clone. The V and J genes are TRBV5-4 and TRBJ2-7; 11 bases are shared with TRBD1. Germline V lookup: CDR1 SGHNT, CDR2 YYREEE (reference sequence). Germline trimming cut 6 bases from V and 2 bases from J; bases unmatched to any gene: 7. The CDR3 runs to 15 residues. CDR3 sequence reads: CASKAGQGATYEQYF. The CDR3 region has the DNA TGTGCCAGCAAAGCCGGACAGGGGGCGACCTACGAGCAGTACTTC. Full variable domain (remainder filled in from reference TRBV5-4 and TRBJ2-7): ETGVTQSPTHLIKTRGQQVTLRCSSQSGHNTVSWYQQALGQGPQFIFQYYREEENGRGNFPPRFSGLQFPNYSSELNVNALELDDSALYLCASKAGQGATYEQYFGPGTRLTVT.

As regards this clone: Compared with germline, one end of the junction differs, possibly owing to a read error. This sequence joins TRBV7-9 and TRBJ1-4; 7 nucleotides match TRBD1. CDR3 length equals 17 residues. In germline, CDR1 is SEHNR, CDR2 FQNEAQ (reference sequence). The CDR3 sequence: CASRRGQLVTTSEKLFF. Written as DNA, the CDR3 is TGTGCCAGCAGAAGGGGACAGTTGGTCACAACTAGTGAAAAACTGTTTTTT.

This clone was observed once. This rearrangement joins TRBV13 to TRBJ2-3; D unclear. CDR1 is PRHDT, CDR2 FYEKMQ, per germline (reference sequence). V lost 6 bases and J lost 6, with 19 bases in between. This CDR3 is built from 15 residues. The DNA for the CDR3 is TGTGCCAGCAGAGGAAATGAGGTCGGTTGGGATACGCAGTATTTT. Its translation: CASRGNEVGWDTQYF.

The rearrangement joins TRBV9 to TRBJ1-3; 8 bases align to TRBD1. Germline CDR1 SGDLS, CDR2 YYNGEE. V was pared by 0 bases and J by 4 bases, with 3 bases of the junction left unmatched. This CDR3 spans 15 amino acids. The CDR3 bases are TGTGCCAGCAGCGTAGGCGGGGACAGGGGAAACACCATATATTTT. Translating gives CASSVGGDRGNTIYF.

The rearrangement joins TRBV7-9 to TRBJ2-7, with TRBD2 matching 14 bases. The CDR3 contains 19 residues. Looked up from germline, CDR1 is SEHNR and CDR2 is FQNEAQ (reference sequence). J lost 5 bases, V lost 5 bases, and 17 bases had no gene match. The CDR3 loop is CASSPTRGLAGVPLDEQYF. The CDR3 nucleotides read TGTGCCAGCAGCCCAACCCGGGGACTAGCGGGAGTACCCCTCGACGAGCAGTACTTC.

The CDR3 is CASNLLGGRDEAFF. DNA of the CDR3: TGCGCCAGCAACCTACTAGGGGGCAGGGACGAAGCTTTCTTT. The V and J genes are TRBV5-1 and TRBJ1-1; 7 bases map to TRBD1. The CDR3 is made up of 14 amino acids. The trim removed 6 bases at V and 8 bases at J, leaving 13 bases unmatched. Looked up from germline, CDR1 is SGHRS and CDR2 is YFSETQ. Full variable domain (outside the CDR3, taken from reference TRBV5-1 and TRBJ1-1): KAGVTQTPRYLIKTRGQQVTLSCSPISGHRSVSWYQQTPGQGLQFLFEYFSETQRNKGNFPGRFSGRQFSNSRSEMNVSTLELGDSALYLCASNLLGGRDEAFFGQGTRLTVV.

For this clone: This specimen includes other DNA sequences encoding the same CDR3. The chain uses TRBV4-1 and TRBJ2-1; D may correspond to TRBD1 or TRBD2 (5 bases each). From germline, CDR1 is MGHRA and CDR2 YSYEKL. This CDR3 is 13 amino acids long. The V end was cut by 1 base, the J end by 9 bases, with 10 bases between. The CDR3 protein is CASSQVRGGEQFF. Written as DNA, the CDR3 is TGCGCCAGCAGCCAAGTACGGGGCGGTGAGCAGTTCTTC.

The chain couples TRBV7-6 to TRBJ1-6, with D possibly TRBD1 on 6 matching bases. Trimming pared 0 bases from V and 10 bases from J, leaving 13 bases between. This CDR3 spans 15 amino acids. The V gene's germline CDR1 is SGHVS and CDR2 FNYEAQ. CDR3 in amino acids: CASSLAQGFASPLHF. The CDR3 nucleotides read TGTGCCAGCAGCTTAGCACAGGGTTTCGCCTCACCCCTCCACTTT.

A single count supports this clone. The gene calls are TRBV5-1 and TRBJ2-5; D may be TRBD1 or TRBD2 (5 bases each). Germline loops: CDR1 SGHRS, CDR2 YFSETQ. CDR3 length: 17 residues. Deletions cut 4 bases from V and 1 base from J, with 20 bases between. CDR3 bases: TGCGCCAGCAGCCCTAGGACACTAGACGGAGTCCAAGAGACCCAGTACTTC. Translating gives CASSPRTLDGVQETQYF. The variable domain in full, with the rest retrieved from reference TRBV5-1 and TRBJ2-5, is KAGVTQTPRYLIKTRGQQVTLSCSPISGHRSVSWYQQTPGQGLQFLFEYFSETQRNKGNFPGRFSGRQFSNSRSEMNVSTLELGDSALYLCASSPRTLDGVQETQYFGPGTRLLVL.

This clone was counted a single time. For the CDR3, the DNA is TGTGCCAGCAGCCCATCCCCGGGACAGGGATTCTACGAGCAGTACTTC. Amino acid sequence: CASSPSPGQGFYEQYF. The J gene is TRBJ2-7, the V gene TRBV7-2; TRBD1 matches 9 bases. The germline CDR1 and CDR2 sequences are SGHTA and FQGNSA. This CDR3 region has 16 residues. J gave up 3 bases and V 5 bases, and 11 bases lay outside the gene matches.

CDR3 amino acids: CASSLGQGVETQYF. CDR3 bases: TGTGCCAGCAGTCTAGGACAGGGGGTAGAGACCCAGTACTTC. This chain connects TRBV6-5 to TRBJ2-5, with 10 bases that match TRBD1. There are 14 residues in the CDR3. Germline V gives CDR1 MNHEY, CDR2 SVGAGI. The junction had 4 bases not matched to a gene; V was cut back by 5 bases and J by 4 bases.

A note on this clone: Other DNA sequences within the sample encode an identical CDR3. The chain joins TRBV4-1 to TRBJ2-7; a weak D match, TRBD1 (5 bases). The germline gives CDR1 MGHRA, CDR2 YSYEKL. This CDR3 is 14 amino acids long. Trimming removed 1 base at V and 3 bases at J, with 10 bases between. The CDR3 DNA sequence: TGCGCCAGCAGCCAAGTCGACAGAGACTACGAGCAGTACTTC. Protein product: CASSQVDRDYEQYF.

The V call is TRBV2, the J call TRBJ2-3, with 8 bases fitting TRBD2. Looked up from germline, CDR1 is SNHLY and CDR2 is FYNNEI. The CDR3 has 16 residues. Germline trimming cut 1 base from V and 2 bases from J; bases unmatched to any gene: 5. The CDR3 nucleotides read TGTGCCAGCAGTGAAGGGGCGGGGGGCCTCACAGATACGCAGTATTTT. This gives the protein CASSEGAGGLTDTQYF.